This T cell receptor (beta chain) was documented in a study of somatic mutations in cytotoxic T cells in rheumatoid arthritis. The CDR3 consists of 15 residues. From germline, CDR1 is LGHNA and CDR2 YSLEER. The V segment lost 5 bases and the J segment 8 bases; nucleotides outside the gene matches: 10. Only in-frame clones appear in the TCRdb table, and some are missing; sequencing was by immunoSEQ multiplex PCR. The sample records about 23,000 clones, nearly 80% being singletons. Positive magnetic bead selection isolated CD4+ and CD8+ cells, and flow cytometry checked purity. A remark on this clone: Its matching antigen is unknown.

Whole-study findings and limits: In the expanded CD8+ clones, the antigen targets remained unknown.

The chain employs TRBV4-3 and TRBJ2-1, with TRBD1 matching over 9 bases. This receptor was taken from an adult with rheumatoid arthritis. Sample: CD8+ T cells sorted from blood. The CDR3 region is CASSKSGTGRHEQFF. CDR3 sequence (DNA): TGCGCCAGCAGCAAATCCGGGACAGGGCGGCATGAGCAGTTCTTC.